The present T cell receptor (beta chain) was sequenced within a study of OX40 agonist ivuxolimab in advanced cancers. Study summary: The patients received ivuxolimab by intravenous route every 2 weeks at 0.01 to 10 mg/kg. Patients with hepatocellular carcinoma, melanoma, renal cell or head and neck cancer made up the dose-escalation patients. The eligibility criteria allowed prior anti-PD-1, anti-PD-L1 or anti-CTLA-4 therapy, and about 40% had some.

The sampling schedule covered blood at baseline, cycle 4 day 1, and cycle 7 day 1. Profiled with immunoSEQ multiplex PCR; TCRdb holds only in-frame clones, not every one. The repertoire holds approximately 56,000 clones, with 85% to 90% as singletons. V was trimmed by 3 bases and J by 7 bases, leaving 12 bases between them. The CDR3 contains 14 residues. Germline values: CDR1 LNHDA, CDR2 SQIVND (reference sequence). V usage is TRBV19 and J usage is TRBJ1-4; D gene uncertain. This specimen was CD4+ or CD8+ T cells sorted from blood, taken in a trial of the OX40 agonist ivuxolimab. This TCR was recovered from an adult with an advanced solid tumor such as melanoma, head and neck, liver or kidney cancer. CDR3 nucleotides: TGTGCCAGTAGTATCAGTCGATCTGGTGAAAAACTGTTTTTT. Its protein is CASSISRSGEKLFF.